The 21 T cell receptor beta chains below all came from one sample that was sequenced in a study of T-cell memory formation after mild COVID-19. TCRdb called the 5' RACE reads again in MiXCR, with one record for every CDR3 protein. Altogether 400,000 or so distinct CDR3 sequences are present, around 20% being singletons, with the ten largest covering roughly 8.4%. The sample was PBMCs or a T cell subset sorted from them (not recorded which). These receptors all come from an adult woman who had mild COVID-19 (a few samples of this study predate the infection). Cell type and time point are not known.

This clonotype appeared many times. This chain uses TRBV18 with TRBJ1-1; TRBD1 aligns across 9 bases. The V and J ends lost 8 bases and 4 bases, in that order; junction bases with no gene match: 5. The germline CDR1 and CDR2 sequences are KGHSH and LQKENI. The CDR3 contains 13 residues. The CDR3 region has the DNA TGTGCCAGCAGCCCGGACAGGGGCACTGAAGCTTTCTTT. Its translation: CASSPDRGTEAFF.

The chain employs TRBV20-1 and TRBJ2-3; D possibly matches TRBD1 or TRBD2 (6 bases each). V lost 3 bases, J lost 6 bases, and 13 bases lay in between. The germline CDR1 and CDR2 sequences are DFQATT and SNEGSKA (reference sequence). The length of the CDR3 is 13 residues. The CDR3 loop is CSASRGAGDTQYF. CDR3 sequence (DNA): TGCAGTGCTAGTAGGGGGGCTGGTGATACGCAGTATTTT.

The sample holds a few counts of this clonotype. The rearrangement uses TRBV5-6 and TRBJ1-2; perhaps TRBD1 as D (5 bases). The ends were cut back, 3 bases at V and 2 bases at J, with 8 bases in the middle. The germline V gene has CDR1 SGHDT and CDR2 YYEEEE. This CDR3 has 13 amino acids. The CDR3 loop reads CASSSDTNYGYTF. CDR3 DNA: TGTGCCAGCAGCTCGGACACGAACTATGGCTACACCTTC.

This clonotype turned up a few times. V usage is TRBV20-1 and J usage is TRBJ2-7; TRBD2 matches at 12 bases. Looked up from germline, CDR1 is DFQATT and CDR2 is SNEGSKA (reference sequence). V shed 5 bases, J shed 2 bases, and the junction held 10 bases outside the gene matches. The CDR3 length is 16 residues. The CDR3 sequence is CSAPDRGLAGTYEQYF. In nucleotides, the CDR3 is TGCAGTGCTCCTGACCGAGGACTAGCGGGAACCTACGAGCAGTACTTC.

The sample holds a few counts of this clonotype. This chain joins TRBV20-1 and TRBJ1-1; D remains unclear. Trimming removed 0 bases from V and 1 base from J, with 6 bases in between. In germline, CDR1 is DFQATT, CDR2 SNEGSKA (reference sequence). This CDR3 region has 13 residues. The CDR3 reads CSARDPRNTEAFF. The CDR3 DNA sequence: TGCAGTGCTAGAGATCCGAGGAACACTGAAGCTTTCTTT.

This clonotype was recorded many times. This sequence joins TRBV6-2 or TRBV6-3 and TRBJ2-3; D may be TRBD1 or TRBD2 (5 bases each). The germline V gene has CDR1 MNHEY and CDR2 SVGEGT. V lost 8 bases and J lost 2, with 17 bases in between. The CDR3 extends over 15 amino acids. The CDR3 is CASGAGTHITDTQYF. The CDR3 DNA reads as TGTGCCAGCGGAGCCGGGACCCACATCACAGATACGCAGTATTTT.

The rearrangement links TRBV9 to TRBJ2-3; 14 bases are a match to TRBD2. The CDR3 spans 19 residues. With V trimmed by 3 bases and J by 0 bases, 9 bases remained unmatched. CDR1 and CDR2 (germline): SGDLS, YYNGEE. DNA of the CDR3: TGTGCCAGCAGCGCGGGACTAGCGGGAGACCTCTTTAGCACAGATACGCAGTATTTT. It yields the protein CASSAGLAGDLFSTDTQYF.

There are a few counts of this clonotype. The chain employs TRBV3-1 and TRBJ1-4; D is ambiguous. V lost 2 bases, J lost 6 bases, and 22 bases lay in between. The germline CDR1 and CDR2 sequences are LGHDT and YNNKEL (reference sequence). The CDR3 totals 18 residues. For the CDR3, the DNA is TGTGCCAGCAGCCAATCTGGAACAGCCCGTATAGGATATGAAAAACTGTTTTTT. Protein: CASSQSGTARIGYEKLFF.

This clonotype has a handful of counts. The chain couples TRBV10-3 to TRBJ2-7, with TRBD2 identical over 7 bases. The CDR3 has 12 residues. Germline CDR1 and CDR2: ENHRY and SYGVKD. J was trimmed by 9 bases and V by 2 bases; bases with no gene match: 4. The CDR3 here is CAISEDWTRQYF. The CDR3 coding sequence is TGTGCCATCAGTGAGGACTGGACTAGGCAGTACTTC.

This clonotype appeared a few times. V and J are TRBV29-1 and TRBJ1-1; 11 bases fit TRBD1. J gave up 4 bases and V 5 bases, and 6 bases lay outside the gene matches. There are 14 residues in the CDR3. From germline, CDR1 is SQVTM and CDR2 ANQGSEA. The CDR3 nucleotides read TGCAGCGTTTGGACAGGGGGCAGGGGCACTGAAGCTTTCTTT. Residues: CSVWTGGRGTEAFF. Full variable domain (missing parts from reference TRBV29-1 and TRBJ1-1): SAVISQKPSRDICQRGTSLTIQCQVDSQVTMMFWYRQQPGQSLTLIATANQGSEATYESGFVIDKFPISRPNLTFSTLTVSNMSPEDSSIYLCSVWTGGRGTEAFFGQGTRLTVV.

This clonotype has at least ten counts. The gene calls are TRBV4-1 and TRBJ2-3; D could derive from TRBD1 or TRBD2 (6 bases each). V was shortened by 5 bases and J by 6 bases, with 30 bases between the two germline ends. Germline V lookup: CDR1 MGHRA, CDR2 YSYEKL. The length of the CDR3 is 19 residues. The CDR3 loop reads CASSTPSSGARWEDDTQYF. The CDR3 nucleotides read TGCGCCAGCAGCACCCCGTCCTCGGGGGCGAGGTGGGAGGACGATACGCAGTATTTT.

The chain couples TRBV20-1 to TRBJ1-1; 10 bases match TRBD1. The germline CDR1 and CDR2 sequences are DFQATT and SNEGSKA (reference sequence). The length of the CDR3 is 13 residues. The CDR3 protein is CTGDRGMNTEAFF. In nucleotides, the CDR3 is TGCACCGGGGACAGGGGAATGAACACTGAAGCTTTCTTT.

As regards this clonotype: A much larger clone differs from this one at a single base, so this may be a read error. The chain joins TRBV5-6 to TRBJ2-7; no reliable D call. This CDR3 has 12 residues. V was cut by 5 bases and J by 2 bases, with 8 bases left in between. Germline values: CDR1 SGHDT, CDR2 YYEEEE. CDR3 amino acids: CASSYLTYEQYF. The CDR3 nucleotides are TGTGCCAGCAGTTACTTAACCTACGAGCAGTACTTC.

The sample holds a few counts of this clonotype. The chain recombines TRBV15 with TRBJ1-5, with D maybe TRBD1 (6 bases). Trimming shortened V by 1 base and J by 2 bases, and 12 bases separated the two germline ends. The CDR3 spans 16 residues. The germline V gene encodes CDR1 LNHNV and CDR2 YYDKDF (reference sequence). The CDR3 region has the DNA TGTGCCACCAGCAGAGGTGCGGGGGGCGGCAATCAGCCCCAGCATTTT. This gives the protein CATSRGAGGGNQPQHF.

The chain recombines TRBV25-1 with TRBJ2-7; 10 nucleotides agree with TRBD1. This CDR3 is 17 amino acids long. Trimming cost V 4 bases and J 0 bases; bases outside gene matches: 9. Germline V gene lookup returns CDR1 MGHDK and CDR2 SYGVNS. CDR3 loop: CASSGRDRDRGSYEQYF. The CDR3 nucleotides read TGTGCCAGCAGTGGCCGCGACCGGGACAGGGGCTCCTACGAGCAGTACTTC.

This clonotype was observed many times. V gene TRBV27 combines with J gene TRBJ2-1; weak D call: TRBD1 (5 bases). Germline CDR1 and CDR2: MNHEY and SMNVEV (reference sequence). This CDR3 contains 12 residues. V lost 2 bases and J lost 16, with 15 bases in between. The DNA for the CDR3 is TGTGCCAGCAGTTTAGAGAAGTGGGGCCATTTCTTC. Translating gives CASSLEKWGHFF.

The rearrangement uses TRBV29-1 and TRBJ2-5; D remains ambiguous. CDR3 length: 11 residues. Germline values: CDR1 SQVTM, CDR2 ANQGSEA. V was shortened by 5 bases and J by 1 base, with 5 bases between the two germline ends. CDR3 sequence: CSVKPQETQYF. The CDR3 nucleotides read TGCAGCGTTAAGCCCCAAGAGACCCAGTACTTC.

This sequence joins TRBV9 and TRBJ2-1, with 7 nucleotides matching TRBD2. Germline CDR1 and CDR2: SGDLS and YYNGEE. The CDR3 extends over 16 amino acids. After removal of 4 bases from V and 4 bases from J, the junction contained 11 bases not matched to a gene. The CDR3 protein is CASSSPAGVSYNEQFF. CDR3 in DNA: TGTGCCAGCAGCAGCCCTGCGGGAGTATCTTACAATGAGCAGTTCTTC.

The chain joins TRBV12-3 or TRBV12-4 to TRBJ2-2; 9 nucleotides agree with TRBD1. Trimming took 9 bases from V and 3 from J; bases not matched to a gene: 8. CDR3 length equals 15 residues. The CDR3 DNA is TGTGCCAGGCACAGGGGGCGGCTGGACACCGGGGAGCTGTTTTTT. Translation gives CARHRGRLDTGELFF.

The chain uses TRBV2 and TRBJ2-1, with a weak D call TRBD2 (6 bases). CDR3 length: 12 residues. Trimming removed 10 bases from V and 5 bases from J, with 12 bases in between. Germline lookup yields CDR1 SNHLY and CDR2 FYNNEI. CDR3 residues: CATWDWDNEQFF. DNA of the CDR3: TGTGCCACCTGGGACTGGGACAATGAGCAGTTCTTC.

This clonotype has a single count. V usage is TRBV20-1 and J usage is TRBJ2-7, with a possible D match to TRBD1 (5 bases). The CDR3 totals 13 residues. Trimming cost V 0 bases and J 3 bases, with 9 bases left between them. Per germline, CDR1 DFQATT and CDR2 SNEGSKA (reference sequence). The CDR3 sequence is CSARDPDSYEQYF. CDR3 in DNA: TGCAGTGCTAGAGATCCTGACAGCTACGAGCAGTACTTC.